This T cell receptor beta chain originates from a study of T-cell reconstitution after alpha-beta-depleted transplantation in children. For TCRbeta, the library was prepared with unique molecular identifiers. In TCRdb, the PCR reads were re-called with MiXCR into one record per CDR3 protein. The table shows just over 350,000 distinct CDR3 sequences, with about 14% occurring only once. The receptor was isolated from a human donor who donated a stem cell graft to a child with Fanconi anemia. The material was PBMCs, obtained from the stem cell graft.

CDR3 loop: CSASETVGPYYEQYF. CDR3 coding DNA: TGCAGTGCTAGTGAGACGGTAGGGCCGTACTACGAGCAGTACTTC. The chain employs TRBV20-1 and TRBJ2-7; no definite D call. The V end was cut by 3 bases, the J end by 3 bases, with 18 bases between. CDR3 length: 15 residues. Germline V CDR1 and CDR2: DFQATT, SNEGSKA (reference sequence).